Below are 21 T cell receptor beta chains sequenced from a single sample in a study of blood T cell repertoires in COVID-19. This table comes from immunoSEQ multiplex PCR, and its TCRdb copy is limited to in-frame clones, with some not included. The table includes 70,000 to 80,000 clones, about 80% detected once. The source material was peripheral blood. Source of these receptors: a human donor in a cohort sampled during active COVID-19.

The V gene is TRBV2, the J gene TRBJ1-6; 7 bases match TRBD1. The germline gives CDR1 SNHLY, CDR2 FYNNEI. This CDR3 region has 14 residues. The ends lost 4 bases at V and 4 bases at J; junction bases unmatched: 1. In nucleotides, the CDR3 is TGTGCCAGCAGTGGGGGACAGTATAATTCACCCCTCCACTTT. As protein: CASSGGQYNSPLHF.

This chain links TRBV28 with TRBJ2-1, with D possibly matching TRBD1 (6 bases). The CDR3 sequence is 16 residues long. Trimming shortened V by 3 bases and J by 1 base, and 13 bases separated the two germline ends. CDR1 is MDHEN and CDR2 is SYDVKM in the germline V gene. CDR3 region: CASSFTGLGSYNEQFF. CDR3 DNA: TGTGCCAGCAGTTTCACAGGGTTGGGGTCCTACAATGAGCAGTTCTTC.

The V gene is TRBV9, the J gene TRBJ2-7, with 8 nucleotides matching TRBD1. The CDR3 loop spans 16 amino acids. The germline V gene encodes CDR1 SGDLS and CDR2 YYNGEE. Trimming cost V 3 bases and J 3 bases; bases outside gene matches: 11. The CDR3 loop reads CASSAGQEGRIYEQYF. The CDR3 DNA sequence: TGTGCCAGCAGCGCGGGACAGGAGGGGAGAATCTACGAGCAGTACTTC.

The rearrangement uses TRBV10-3 and TRBJ1-2, with 7 bases matching TRBD1. The germline CDR1 and CDR2 sequences are ENHRY and SYGVKD. Trimming at V came to 7 bases and at J to 0 bases, leaving 8 bases not matched to a gene. The CDR3 loop spans 15 amino acids. DNA for the CDR3: TGTGCCATCACCAACGGGACAGCCTCTAACTATGGCTACACCTTC. It yields the protein CAITNGTASNYGYTF.

The chain carries TRBV6-2 or TRBV6-3 and TRBJ2-7; 9 nucleotides match TRBD1. The CDR3 totals 18 residues. The V and J ends lost 5 bases and 2 bases, in that order; junction bases with no gene match: 16. Germline-derived CDR1 and CDR2 are MNHEY and SVGEGT. The CDR3 loop reads CASSRYVGQGWVPYEQYF. CDR3 sequence (DNA): TGTGCCAGCAGTAGATATGTGGGACAGGGTTGGGTCCCCTACGAGCAGTACTTC.

The chain has TRBV5-1 and TRBJ1-3; D remains unclear. This CDR3 is built from 14 residues. The germline V gene has CDR1 SGHRS and CDR2 YFSETQ. V was trimmed by 0 bases and J by 4 bases, leaving 8 bases between them. In DNA form, the CDR3 reads TGCGCCAGCAGCTTGGCCGGTTACGGAAACACCATATATTTT. Protein: CASSLAGYGNTIYF.

The rearrangement links TRBV7-2 to TRBJ1-5; D may be TRBD1 (6 bases). Trimming left V 2 bases short and J 1 base short, with 12 bases between. Germline V gene sequence: CDR1 SGHTA, CDR2 FQGNSA. The length of the CDR3 is 16 residues. The CDR3 loop is CASSLLGALSNQPQHF. CDR3 nucleotides: TGTGCCAGCAGCTTACTGGGGGCGCTAAGCAATCAGCCCCAGCATTTT. The variable domain in full, completed from reference TRBV7-2 and TRBJ1-5, reads GAGVSQSPSNKVTEKGKDVELRCDPISGHTALYWYRQSLGQGLEFLIYFQGNSAPDKSGLPSDRFSAERTGGSVSTLTIQRTQQEDSAVYLCASSLLGALSNQPQHFGDGTRLSIL.

This clone was seen once. The chain uses TRBV3-1 (or the pseudogene TRBV3-2) and TRBJ2-1, with 7 bases that match TRBD2. This CDR3 comprises 15 residues. The germline V gene has CDR1 LGHDT and CDR2 YNNKEL (reference sequence). The junction had 1 base not matched to a gene; V was cut back by 1 base and J by 1 base. CDR3 coding DNA: TGTGCCAGCAGCCAAGCGGGGGGATCCTACAATGAGCAGTTCTTC. Its translation is CASSQAGGSYNEQFF.

The CDR3 reads CASSQGGSYYGYTF. CDR3 nucleotide sequence: TGTGCCAGCAGCCAGGGGGGCAGCTACTATGGCTACACCTTC. The rearrangement joins TRBV7-2 to TRBJ1-2; 7 nucleotides line up with TRBD1. Germline loops: CDR1 SGHTA, CDR2 FQGNSA. CDR3 length: 14 amino acids. With 5 bases clipped from V and 3 bases from J, the junction kept 6 bases outside the gene matches.

The CDR3 sequence: CASSFLAGAYEQYF. As DNA, the CDR3 is TGTGCCAGCAGCTTTCTAGCGGGAGCGTACGAGCAGTACTTC. This sequence joins TRBV7-2 and TRBJ2-7; the match to TRBD2 covers 10 bases. The V and J ends lost 3 bases and 4 bases, in that order; junction bases with no gene match: 3. The germline CDR1 and CDR2 sequences are SGHTA and FQGNSA. The CDR3 is made up of 14 amino acids.

V usage is TRBV5-1 and J usage is TRBJ2-3; D is perhaps TRBD1 (5 bases). The V gene's germline CDR1 is SGHRS and CDR2 YFSETQ. The CDR3 runs to 13 residues. The V gene lost 4 bases and the J gene lost 4 bases, with 10 bases spanning the gap. This CDR3 reads CASSEQGPDTQYF. The CDR3 nucleotides are TGCGCCAGCAGCGAGCAGGGTCCAGATACGCAGTATTTT.

CDR3 nucleotides: TGCGCCAGCAGCCATGGGACTAGCGGGGTTTACGAGCAGTACTTC. It specifies CASSHGTSGVYEQYF. The chain uses TRBV4-1 and TRBJ2-7; 13 bases are a match to TRBD2. The ends lost 3 bases at V and 4 bases at J; junction bases unmatched: 3. The CDR3 spans 15 residues. Looked up from germline, CDR1 is MGHRA and CDR2 is YSYEKL.

V gene TRBV5-4 combines with J gene TRBJ1-6, with no clear D. Germline V gene lookup returns CDR1 SGHNT and CDR2 YYREEE (reference sequence). There are 12 residues in the CDR3. The V end lost 7 bases, the J end lost 4 bases, and 6 bases lay between the germline ends. CDR3 bases: TGTGCCAGCGGGGAGTATAATTCACCCCTCCACTTT. Protein sequence: CASGEYNSPLHF.

The chain carries TRBV5-6 and TRBJ2-7; no reliable D call. Trimming cost V 2 bases and J 0 bases, with 9 bases left between them. The CDR3 consists of 14 residues. CDR1 SGHDT and CDR2 YYEEEE come from the germline V gene. The chain's CDR3 is CASSLDLNSYEQYF. The CDR3 nucleotides read TGTGCCAGCAGCTTAGATCTAAACTCCTACGAGCAGTACTTC.

The V and J genes are TRBV5-6 and TRBJ2-1; 7 bases align to TRBD1. The J segment lost 3 bases and the V segment lost 1 base, leaving 1 base of the junction unmatched. The CDR3 is 14 amino acids. CDR1 is SGHDT and CDR2 is YYEEEE in the germline V gene. The CDR3 DNA follows: TGTGCCAGCAGCTTGCGGGACAGCTACAATGAGCAGTTCTTC. Residues: CASSLRDSYNEQFF.

This chain connects TRBV18 to TRBJ2-1, with 9 bases aligning to TRBD1. V lost 0 bases and J lost 2; bases outside the gene matches: 2. CDR3 length equals 16 residues. The germline V gene encodes CDR1 KGHSH and CDR2 LQKENI. The CDR3 sequence is CASSPPGQGPYNEQFF. The CDR3 coding sequence is TGTGCCAGCTCACCACCGGGACAGGGCCCCTACAATGAGCAGTTCTTC. Looking up the rest from reference TRBV18 and TRBJ2-1 gives the full variable domain: NAGVMQNPRHLVRRRGQEARLRCSPMKGHSHVYWYRQLPEEGLKFMVYLQKENIIDESGMPKERFSAEFPKEGPSILRIQQVVRGDSAAYFCASSPPGQGPYNEQFFGPGTRLTVL.

This chain links TRBV19 with TRBJ2-6, with D perhaps matching TRBD1 (5 bases). The CDR3 is 17 amino acids. V lost 6 bases and J 0 bases, leaving 15 bases between the germline ends. Germline CDR1 and CDR2: LNHDA and SQIVND (reference sequence). The CDR3 protein is CASSPTGTSSGANVLTF. The CDR3 nucleotides read TGTGCCAGTAGCCCTACAGGCACAAGCTCTGGGGCCAACGTCCTGACTTTC.

This chain connects TRBV11-3 to TRBJ1-1, with a tentative D call TRBD1 (6 bases). With 2 bases removed from V and 1 base from J, the gap between germline ends came to 8 bases. The germline V gene has CDR1 SGHNT and CDR2 YENEEA. The CDR3 has 14 amino acids. The chain's CDR3 is CASSLSTGNTEAFF. CDR3 bases: TGTGCCAGCAGCTTATCGACAGGGAACACTGAAGCTTTCTTT.

The chain is built from TRBV10-3 and TRBJ2-7, with 12 bases lining up with TRBD2. The V and J ends lost 5 bases and 4 bases, in that order; junction bases with no gene match: 6. CDR1 and CDR2 (germline): ENHRY, SYGVKD. This CDR3 has 15 residues. CDR3 in DNA: TGTGCCATCAGTACCGAGACTAGCGGGAGTTACGAGCAGTACTTC. This gives the protein CAISTETSGSYEQYF.

In DNA, the CDR3 is TGTGCCAGCAGCCCAACTAGCGGGCGATCCTACAATGAGCAGTTCTTC. Protein sequence: CASSPTSGRSYNEQFF. The rearrangement uses TRBV2 and TRBJ2-1, with TRBD2 identical over 9 bases. Trimming cost V 6 bases and J 1 base; bases outside gene matches: 7. Looked up from germline, CDR1 is SNHLY and CDR2 is FYNNEI. This CDR3 has 16 residues.

V usage is TRBV6-1 and J usage is TRBJ2-6, with TRBD1 matching over 10 bases. Germline loops: CDR1 MNHNS, CDR2 SASEGT. The ends lost 3 bases at V and 0 bases at J; junction bases unmatched: 8. CDR3 length: 19 amino acids. CDR3 residues: CASSEGDRGILSGANVLTF. DNA for the CDR3: TGTGCCAGCAGTGAGGGGGACAGGGGTATCCTCTCTGGGGCCAACGTCCTGACTTTC.